The rows below give T cell receptor beta chains drawn from one sample of a study of T cell clonotyping in hematopoietic cell transplantation. This table comes from immunoSEQ multiplex PCR, and its TCRdb copy is limited to in-frame clones, with some not included. The sample holds roughly 80,000 clones, 90% to 96% seen once. Sequences were derived from peripheral blood mononuclear cells, sampled before stem cell transplant. All receptors come from a woman between 45 and 60 years old with acute myeloid leukemia. Some clones in this sample may be carry-over from other donors' samples. Both conserved end residues are part of each CDR3. Clone size is given for some rows only: seen once, a few or many times, or a class if the clone is expanded.

>16|TRBJ1-6|NA|TRBV2
CASSVQGASYNSPLHF
>15|TRBJ1-5|NA|TRBV6-5
CASSRTGGSNQPQHF
>11|TRBJ1-2|NA|TRBV2
CAWTGVYGYTF
>13|TRBJ2-7|NA|TRBV30
CAWSVALGSEQYF
>12|TRBJ2-5|once|TRBV9
CASSVGEKTQYF
>13|TRBJ2-7|NA|TRBV11-2
CASSPTSGRPRYF
>15|TRBJ2-1|NA|TRBV28
CASSLFGTGGDEQFF
>12|TRBJ2-7|NA|TRBV9
CASSVSDGEQYF
>14|TRBJ2-7|once|TRBV7-9
CASSADRESYEQYF
>13|TRBJ1-4|NA|TRBV30
CAWAARGVEKLFF
>18|TRBJ2-3|NA|TRBV5-6
CASSFLTHLGLAIDTQYF
>14|TRBJ2-5|NA|TRBV27
CASSLGRAWETQYF
>14|TRBJ2-3|NA|TRBV9
CASARAGNTDTQYF
>17|TRBJ2-5|NA|TRBV5-8
CASSLGRGGRPSETQYF
>16|TRBJ1-2|NA|TRBV30
CAWSAQGLYDFYGYTF
>12|TRBJ1-2|NA|TRBV6-5
CASSSPQGGYTF
>14|TRBJ1-5|NA|TRBV28
CASRTGALGRPQHF
>13|TRBJ1-2|NA|TRBV28
CASRTGVSYGYTF
>15|TRBJ1-2|NA|TRBV9
CASSWGQLEIYGYTF
>16|TRBJ2-2|NA|TRBV7-8
CASSPGLTQQAGELFF
>15|TRBJ2-1|NA|TRBV11-2
CASSLVVTSGNEQFF
>17|TRBJ2-1|NA|TRBV7-3
CASSLTETRWAYNEQFF
>15|TRBJ2-5|NA|TRBV6-5
CASSYSTRMGETQYF
>15|TRBJ1-2|NA|TRBV28
CASRPRGTANYGYTF
>16|TRBJ2-7|NA|TRBV4-1
CASSQAFTDPSYEQYF
>15|TRBJ1-1|NA|TRBV11-2
CASSFDREVVTEAFF
>15|TRBJ2-6|NA|TRBV27
CASSLRSSGANVLTF
>15|TRBJ2-1|NA|TRBV5-4
CASSHRTSGGHEQFF
>17|TRBJ1-2|NA|TRBV18
CASSPFQGVPTNYGYTF
>14|TRBJ1-2|NA|TRBV28
CASSLGPAGYGYTF
>16|TRBJ1-1|NA|TRBV6-5
CASSSQPRGLVTEAFF
>13|TRBJ2-5|NA|TRBV7-8
CASSLARLETQYF
>11|TRBJ1-1|NA|TRBV6-5
CASSTETEAFF
>15|TRBJ1-2|NA|TRBV21-1
CASTKRGQQNYGYTF
>14|TRBJ1-2|NA|TRBV7-8
CASTPGRAGFGYTF
>15|TRBJ2-5|NA|TRBV9
CASSAVAGAQETQYF
>15|TRBJ2-5|NA|TRBV6-5
CASRASGSDQETQYF
>15|TRBJ2-5|NA|TRBV5-1
CASSLSSGDSETQYF
>12|TRBJ2-7|NA|TRBV7-6
CASSPRVHEQYF
>15|TRBJ2-7|NA|TRBV11-2
CASSLVYRQGYEQYF
>15|TRBJ2-5|NA|TRBV28
CASRPTGAYQETQYF
>15|TRBJ1-4|NA|TRBV15
CATSRPGQKNEKLFF
>14|TRBJ2-7|NA|TRBV19
CASSIVGPNYEQYF
>14|TRBJ2-3|NA|TRBV11-3
CASSFGMSTDTQYF
>13|TRBJ1-5|NA|TRBV6-1
CASTSTINQPQHF
>13|TRBJ2-1|once|TRBV6-5
CASSTTKRNEQFF